This entry concerns a single TCR beta chain. Coverage ceases 3 residues before the CDR3 finishes, and the germline J gene fills in the end. These data originate in a study of T cells in women clearing cervical HPV infection. Produced via immunoSEQ multiplex PCR; TCRdb's table is partial and in-frame only. This sample lists approximately 37,000 clones; its ten largest clones have under 7%. Germline V gene sequence: CDR1 LNHDA, CDR2 SQIVND (reference sequence). The V and J ends lost 5 bases and 6 bases respectively, with 10 bases between them. The CDR3 covers 12 residues. This sequence joins TRBV19 and TRBJ1-2, with D uncertain. Input material: blood buffy coat. The TCR sequence derives from a woman aged 18 to 75 with a cervical HPV16 infection that either progressed to CIN3+ or cleared (not recorded which). CDR3 DNA, as far as it was read: TGTGCCAGTAGTCCGGGGAGGGATGGC. Protein: CASSPGRDG. The full-length CDR3 reads as CASSPGRDGYTF.